What follows are 7 T cell receptor beta chains derived from one specimen sequenced in a study of breast tumors, draining lymph nodes, adjacent tissues. MiXCR, run by TCRdb on the multiplex PCR reads, gives a single entry per CDR3 protein. This sample has more than 20,000 distinct CDR3 sequences, with approximately 49% found just once. The sequenced sample consisted of breast tumor tissue. These receptors were collected from a female donor with breast cancer. Some clones in this sample may be carry-over from other donors' samples.

The chain has TRBV30 and TRBJ2-2, with D tentatively TRBD1 or TRBD2 (5 bases each). The CDR3 covers 12 residues. V was clipped by 6 bases and J by 16 bases, with 21 bases between them. Germline CDR1 GTSNPN, CDR2 SVGIG (reference sequence). This CDR3 is CACPRGGLNTFF. In DNA form, the CDR3 reads TGTGCCTGTCCGAGGGGTGGGCTGAACACGTTTTTT. Combining the CDR3 with reference TRBV30 and TRBJ2-2 gives the whole variable domain SQTIHQWPATLVQPVGSPLSLECTVEGTSNPNLYWYRQAAGRGLQLLFYSVGIGQISSEVPQNLSASRPQDRQFILSSKKLLLSDSGFYLCACPRGGLNTFFGEGSRLTVL.

Worth noting for this clonotype: A read error may account for a junction end that differs from germline. V usage is TRBV4-2 and J usage is TRBJ2-1, with D perhaps matching TRBD2 (6 bases). The CDR3 contains 16 residues. In germline, CDR1 is LGHNA, CDR2 YNFKEQ. For the CDR3, the DNA is TGTGCTAGCAGCCAAGATGTCGGGAGCCCTTACAATGAGCGGTTCTTC. It yields the protein CASSQDVGSPYNERFF.

The chain combines TRBV6-5 with TRBJ1-6; the match to TRBD1 covers 8 bases. This CDR3 spans 15 amino acids. The germline CDR1 and CDR2 sequences are MNHEY and SVGAGI. V was pared by 6 bases and J by 6 bases, with 7 bases of the junction left unmatched. CDR3 nucleotide sequence: TGTGCCAGCAGGATTGGACAGGGCTTTAATTCACCCCTCCACTTT. This gives the protein CASRIGQGFNSPLHF.

The rearrangement joins TRBV7-9 to TRBJ2-1, with 12 bases fitting TRBD2. Germline trimming cut 2 bases from V and 0 bases from J; bases unmatched to any gene: 8. CDR3 length: 19 amino acids. CDR1 is SEHNR and CDR2 is FQNEAQ in the germline V gene (reference sequence). The DNA of the CDR3 is TGTGCCAGCAGCTTATCCCGGACTAGCGGGACAGCCTCCTACAATGAGCAGTTCTTC. Its protein is CASSLSRTSGTASYNEQFF.

Regarding this clonotype: This may be a read error, as it is one base from a much larger clone. The chain links TRBV6-2 or TRBV6-3 to TRBJ2-3; TRBD1 might be the D (6 bases). This CDR3 is built from 15 residues. V was shortened by 5 bases and J by 2 bases, with 14 bases between the two germline ends. CDR1 is MNHEY, CDR2 SVGEGT, per germline. CDR3 protein: CASSHQGQPTDTQYF. CDR3 coding DNA: TGTGCCAGCAGTCACCAAGGACAGCCCACAGATACGCAGTATTTT.

The rearrangement links TRBV5-6 to TRBJ2-1; 14 bases align to TRBD2. The CDR3 has 13 residues. The germline V gene has CDR1 SGHDT and CDR2 YYEEEE. Germline trimming cut 5 bases from V and 13 bases from J; bases unmatched to any gene: 5. CDR3 loop: CASSPGTSGSQFF. CDR3 nucleotide sequence: TGTGCCAGCAGTCCCGGGACTAGCGGGAGCCAGTTCTTC.

The chain has TRBV29-1 and TRBJ1-1; 10 nucleotides line up with TRBD1. Germline V gives CDR1 SQVTM, CDR2 ANQGSEA. V trimming: 5 bases; J trimming: 1 base; junction bases outside the gene matches: 1. This CDR3 spans 13 amino acids. The CDR3 DNA follows: TGCAGCGTTAGGACAGGGGGGAACACTGAAGCTTTCTTT. Translating it yields CSVRTGGNTEAFF.